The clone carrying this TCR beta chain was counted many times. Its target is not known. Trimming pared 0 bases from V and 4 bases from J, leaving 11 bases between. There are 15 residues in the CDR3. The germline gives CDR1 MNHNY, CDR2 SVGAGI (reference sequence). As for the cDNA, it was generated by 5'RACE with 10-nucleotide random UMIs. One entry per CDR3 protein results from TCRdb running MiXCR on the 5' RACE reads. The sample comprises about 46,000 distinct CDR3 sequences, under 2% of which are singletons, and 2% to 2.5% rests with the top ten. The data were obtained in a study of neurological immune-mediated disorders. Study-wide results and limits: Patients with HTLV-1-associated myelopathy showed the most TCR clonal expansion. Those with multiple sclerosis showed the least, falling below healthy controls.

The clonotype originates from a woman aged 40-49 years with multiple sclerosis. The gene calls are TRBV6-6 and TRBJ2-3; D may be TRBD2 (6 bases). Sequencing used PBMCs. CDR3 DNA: TGTGCCAGCAGTTACTCCATGACTAGGCCAGATACGCAGTATTTT. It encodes CASSYSMTRPDTQYF.